A selection of T cell receptor beta chains follows, all from one sample in a study of shared clonotypes between healthy human individuals. The data were produced by immunoSEQ multiplex PCR, yet TCRdb's version contains in-frame clones alone and is incomplete. The sample lists around 1.1 million clones; around three quarters were seen once. The sequencing sample was made of memory CD4+ T cells from PBMCs. All receptors come from a man younger than 30 in good health. Some clones in this sample may be carry-over from other donors' samples. CDR3s include the opening cysteine and the closing phenylalanine or tryptophan. A D gene is named only where the DNA matches it firmly. Not every row has a clone size; where given, it reads once, few, many or a size class.

TRBJ1-2 | . | . | TRBV6-1 | CASSEGRNYGYTF | TGTGCCAGCAGTGAGGGACGGAACTATGGCTACACCTTC
TRBJ1-5 | . | . | TRBV18 | CASSPELDTNQPQHF | TGTGCCAGCTCACCAGAACTGGATACCAATCAGCCCCAGCATTTT
TRBJ2-1 | . | . | TRBV18 | CASSSSGIPGLNEQFF | TGTGCCAGCTCGTCATCCGGAATTCCTGGGTTAAATGAGCAGTTCTTC
TRBJ2-7 | . | . | TRBV28 | CASEARGGQYF | TGTGCCAGCGAGGCCCGGGGTGGGCAGTACTTC
TRBJ1-1 | . | . | TRBV6-1 | CASRGIGRSVAFF | TGTGCCAGCAGGGGTATTGGACGCTCGGTAGCTTTCTTT
TRBJ2-7 | . | . | TRBV19 | CASSVAGRVLEQYF | TGTGCCAGTAGTGTAGCAGGGCGGGTACTCGAGCAGTACTTC
TRBJ2-7 | TRBD1 | once | TRBV5-1 | CASTYLTGSILEQYF | TGCGCCAGCACCTATCTGACAGGGTCGATCCTCGAGCAGTACTTC
TRBJ2-5 | . | . | TRBV14 | CASSQWTVSIQETQYF | TGTGCCAGCAGCCAATGGACGGTCTCCATCCAAGAGACCCAGTACTTC
TRBJ2-5 | . | . | TRBV7-3 | CASSTNFGTQYF | TGTGCCAGCAGTACAAACTTTGGTACCCAGTACTTC
TRBJ1-4 | . | . | TRBV6-5 | CASKTGYHEKLFF | TGTGCCAGCAAGACAGGCTACCATGAAAAACTGTTTTTT
TRBJ1-1 | TRBD1 | many | TRBV28 | CASSLGTAPFEAFF | TGTGCCAGCAGTTTGGGGACAGCCCCCTTTGAAGCTTTCTTT
TRBJ1-1 | TRBD1 | . | TRBV7-8 | CASSLTGQGISAFF | TGTGCCAGCAGCTTAACAGGACAGGGGATTTCAGCTTTCTTT
TRBJ2-2 | . | once | TRBV5-1 | CASSLGSTGAANTGELFF | TGCGCCAGCAGCTTGGGGTCAACGGGGGCAGCGAACACCGGGGAGCTGTTTTTT
TRBJ2-1 | TRBD2 | . | TRBV19 | CASSIPRLAGGLADEQFF | TGTGCCAGTAGTATTCCCCGACTAGCGGGAGGGCTAGCAGATGAGCAGTTCTTC